The clone carrying this T cell receptor (beta chain) was observed once. Its target is not known. This table comes from immunoSEQ multiplex PCR, and its TCRdb copy is limited to in-frame clones, with some not included. The table includes about 140,000 clones, roughly 90% detected once. Germline CDR1 and CDR2: MNHEY and SVGAGI. This CDR3 contains 15 residues. V lost 3 bases, J lost 0 bases, and 5 bases stayed unmatched. These data originate in a study of T cell responses to AZD1222 COVID-19 vaccine. Notes on the study in general: Close to half of spike-specific TCRs reportedly recognize unmutated variant regions. Regions 160-218 and 743-854 dominated among vaccine-associated CD4 TCRs spanning spike.

The sequences come from peripheral blood, collected on day 0 of AZD1222 vaccination. The chain uses TRBV6-5 and TRBJ2-7; TRBD1 agrees at 7 bases. The receptor was isolated from an adult in good health. CDR3 nucleotides: TGTGCCAGCAGTTATGGAACAGGGGTCTCCTACGAGCAGTACTTC. It specifies CASSYGTGVSYEQYF.